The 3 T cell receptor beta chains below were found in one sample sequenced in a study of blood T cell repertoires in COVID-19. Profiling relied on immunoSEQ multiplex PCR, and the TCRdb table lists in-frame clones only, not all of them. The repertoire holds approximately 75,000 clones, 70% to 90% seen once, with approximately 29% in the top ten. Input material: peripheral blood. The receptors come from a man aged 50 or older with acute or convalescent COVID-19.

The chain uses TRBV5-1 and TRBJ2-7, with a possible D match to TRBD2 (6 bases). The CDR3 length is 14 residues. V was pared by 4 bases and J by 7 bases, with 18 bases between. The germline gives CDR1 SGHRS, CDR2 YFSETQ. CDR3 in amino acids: CASSLIRDRGEQYF. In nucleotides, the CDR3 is TGCGCCAGCAGCCTAATCCGGGACCGGGGGGAGCAGTACTTC. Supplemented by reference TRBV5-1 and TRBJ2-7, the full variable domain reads KAGVTQTPRYLIKTRGQQVTLSCSPISGHRSVSWYQQTPGQGLQFLFEYFSETQRNKGNFPGRFSGRQFSNSRSEMNVSTLELGDSALYLCASSLIRDRGEQYFGPGTRLTVT.

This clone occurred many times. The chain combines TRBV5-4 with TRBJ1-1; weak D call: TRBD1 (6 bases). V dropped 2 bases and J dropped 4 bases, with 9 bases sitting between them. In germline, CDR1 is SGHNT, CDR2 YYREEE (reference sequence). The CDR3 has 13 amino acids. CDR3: CASSFRGVTEAFF. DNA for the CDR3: TGTGCCAGCAGCTTCAGGGGAGTCACTGAAGCTTTCTTT. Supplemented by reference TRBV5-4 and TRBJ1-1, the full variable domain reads ETGVTQSPTHLIKTRGQQVTLRCSSQSGHNTVSWYQQALGQGPQFIFQYYREEENGRGNFPPRFSGLQFPNYSSELNVNALELDDSALYLCASSFRGVTEAFFGQGTRLTVV.

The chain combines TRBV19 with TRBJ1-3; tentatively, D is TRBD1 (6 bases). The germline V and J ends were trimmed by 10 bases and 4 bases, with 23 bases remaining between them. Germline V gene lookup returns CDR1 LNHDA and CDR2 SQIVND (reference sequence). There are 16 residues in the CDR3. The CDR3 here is CAIPHQGRGLGNTIYF. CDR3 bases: TGTGCCATTCCCCACCAGGGGAGGGGGTTGGGAAACACCATATATTTT.